These 5 T cell receptor gamma chains originate from one sample sequenced in a study of gamma delta lymphoproliferative disorders and STAT genes. The receptor sequences were amplified from genomic DNA of peripheral blood mononuclear cells. TCRdb reapplied CATT to the multiplex PCR reads. The sample shows some 780 gamma-chain clones, around an eighth of them seen only once. The sequenced material came from blood. The origin of the receptors is a human donor in good health.

V and J are TRGV11 and TRGJ1 or TRGJ2. Matching the DNA to germline supplied the J gene, which TCRdb does not give. TRGV11 is marked as an open reading frame, function uncertain. The CDR3 is 14 residues long. J lost 4 bases, V lost 4 bases, and 7 bases had no gene match. CDR3 in DNA: TGTGCCTGCTGGATTAGCCGCGCCTATTATAAGAAACTCTTT. Protein product: CACWISRAYYKKLF.

This clone ranks as medium-sized. The chain couples TRGV4 to TRGJ1 or TRGJ2. TCRdb gives no J gene; it was assigned here by matching the DNA to germline. This CDR3 spans 13 amino acids. The V and J ends lost 5 bases and 4 bases, in that order; junction bases with no gene match: 8. Germline CDR1 and CDR2: EGSTGY and YDSYTSSV. In DNA form, the CDR3 reads TGTGCCACCTGGGTGAGAGACTATTATAAGAAACTCTTT. The encoded protein is CATWVRDYYKKLF.

This clone is judged large (0.1 to 1%). The chain has TRGV4 and TRGJ1 or TRGJ2. The J gene, not given by TCRdb, was assigned here from a germline match of the nucleotide sequence. The CDR3 is 14 amino acids. The V and J ends lost 4 bases and 4 bases, in that order; junction bases with no gene match: 10. Germline V gene data show CDR1 as EGSTGY and CDR2 as YDSYTSSV. The CDR3 nucleotides read TGTGCCACCTGGGACGGGCCGAGGTATTATAAGAAACTCTTT. It yields the protein CATWDGPRYYKKLF.

This clone is medium-sized by share. Because the CDR3's place on the DNA is in doubt, the DNA is left out and the CDR3 is given as listed by TCRdb. The V segment is TRGV11, and no J call was made. TRGV11 is an ORF; its function is uncertain. The CDR3 is 18 amino acids long, termini counted. The CDR3 reads CTTVPAGSPTSNYYKKLF.

By share, this clone ranks as medium-sized. The V gene call is TRGV5, and the J gene call is absent. The germline gives CDR1 VINAFY, CDR2 YDVSNSKD. There are 11 residues in the CDR3. CDR3 sequence (DNA): TGTGCCACCTGGGACAGCATAGGCGAACTCTTT. It codes for CATWDSIGELF.